Below, 3 T cell receptor beta chains from the same sample are listed, as sequenced in a study of beta chain features in type 1 diabetes. Investigators reverse transcribed all isolated RNA, so they sequenced expressed TCRB transcripts. TCRdb's table, derived via immunoSEQ multiplex PCR, lists solely in-frame clones and lacks some. The sample contains around 240,000 clones, roughly 9.6% of which appear only once. Sequencing was done on a sample of naive CD4+ T cells from blood. The source of these receptors is a woman under 30 in good health.

Only a few counts were recorded for this clone. V and J are TRBV2 and TRBJ2-2; D possibly corresponds to TRBD1 (5 bases). Germline CDR1 is SNHLY and CDR2 is FYNNEI. This CDR3 spans 15 amino acids. Trimming took 1 base from V and 5 from J, leaving 11 bases between them. The CDR3 reads CASSEVRAGTGELFF. DNA of the CDR3: TGTGCCAGCAGTGAAGTCAGGGCAGGGACCGGGGAGCTGTTTTTT.

This chain links TRBV9 with TRBJ1-1; the match to TRBD1 covers 10 bases. The CDR3 has 15 residues. V lost 2 bases and J lost 3; bases outside the gene matches: 4. Germline V gives CDR1 SGDLS, CDR2 YYNGEE. The CDR3 coding sequence is TGTGCCAGCAGCGTTGGGGACAGGGGTTACACTGAAGCTTTCTTT. Translation gives CASSVGDRGYTEAFF.

The chain joins TRBV9 to TRBJ2-2; TRBD1 might be the D (6 bases). Germline values: CDR1 SGDLS, CDR2 YYNGEE. V lost 2 bases and J lost 6, with 17 bases in between. The CDR3 has 16 residues. CDR3 coding DNA: TGTGCCAGCAGCGTTAATTCAGGGGCCGTGGCCGGGGAGCTGTTTTTT. It specifies CASSVNSGAVAGELFF.